Here is one T cell receptor (beta chain) with its context. One end of the junction fails to match germline, which may point to a read error. This CDR3 has 17 amino acids. CDR1 is ENHRY, CDR2 SYGVKD, per germline. This record comes from a study of T cells after yellow fever vaccination. TCRdb re-analysed the 5' RACE reads in MiXCR, keeping a single row per CDR3 protein. This table has about 340,000 distinct CDR3 sequences, more than 8.5% appearing once. This specimen was PBMCs, taken on the day of the first yellow fever vaccination. This receptor was identified in a man aged 18 to 29 who received the YFV17D yellow fever vaccine. J is TRBJ2-6 and V is TRBV10-3; maybe TRBD1 (5 bases). CDR3 DNA: TGTGCCATCAGTGAGTCCCGTTTGGCCTCTGGGGCCAACGTCCAGACTTTC. Translating gives CAISESRLASGANVQTF.